This TCR beta chain was recorded in a study of T cell clones after liver transplantation. Study at large: TCRbeta sequencing after a pre-transplant mixed lymphocyte reaction identified graft-donor-reactive clones, later tracked in post-transplant blood.

TCRdb's table, derived via immunoSEQ multiplex PCR, lists solely in-frame clones and lacks some. This table has 40,000 to 55,000 clones, approximately 71% appearing once. The germline gives CDR1 SGHTA, CDR2 FQGNSA. The CDR3 is 15 residues long. Trimming shortened V by 8 bases and J by 2 bases, and 17 bases separated the two germline ends. About this clone: The antigen remains unidentified.

General study findings and limits: In 5 of 8 subjects, circulating graft-donor-reactive CD4 TCRbeta sequences fell significantly after transplant.

The chain uses TRBV7-2 and TRBJ2-3; perhaps D is TRBD1 or TRBD2 (5 bases each). The TCR sequence derives from a human patient who received a liver transplant. A subset of T cells may come from the graft donor. The sample in question was CD4+ T cells from blood, obtained more than 52 months after liver transplant. In nucleotides, the CDR3 is TGTGCCAGCCAGCCCGGGACGCCCCACACAGATACGCAGTATTTT. Amino acid sequence: CASQPGTPHTDTQYF.